The text below deals with one T cell receptor beta chain. The antigen remains undetermined. The data derive from a study of cytomegalovirus exposure and HLA in healthy donors. Study-level information: Among the approximately 400 donors who were genotyped, approximately 76% fell in the genetic ancestry cluster that is associated with self-reported Caucasian donors. Study observations and caveats: Immune exposure information available was restricted to CMV serostatus. Presence/absence analyses took donor sequencing depth as roughly uniform. Most TCR sequences were rare, but some public TCRs occurred in many donors.

The primer mix had 60 Vbeta and 13 Jbeta primers. Assay used: immunoSEQ multiplex PCR; TCRdb lists only in-frame clones, some missing. The data show around 100,000 clones, approximately 79% seen once. Deletions cut 7 bases from V and 0 bases from J, with 13 bases between. Germline V gene lookup returns CDR1 SNHLY and CDR2 FYNNEI. The CDR3 has 15 residues. V gene TRBV2 combines with J gene TRBJ2-1; weak D call: TRBD2 (6 bases). Sequences were obtained from PBMCs. The receptor's source is a middle-aged man in good health and CMV-seropositive. CDR3 DNA sequence: TGTGCCAGCACCAGGGACGGGAGCTCCTACAATGAGCAGTTCTTC. This encodes CASTRDGSSYNEQFF.